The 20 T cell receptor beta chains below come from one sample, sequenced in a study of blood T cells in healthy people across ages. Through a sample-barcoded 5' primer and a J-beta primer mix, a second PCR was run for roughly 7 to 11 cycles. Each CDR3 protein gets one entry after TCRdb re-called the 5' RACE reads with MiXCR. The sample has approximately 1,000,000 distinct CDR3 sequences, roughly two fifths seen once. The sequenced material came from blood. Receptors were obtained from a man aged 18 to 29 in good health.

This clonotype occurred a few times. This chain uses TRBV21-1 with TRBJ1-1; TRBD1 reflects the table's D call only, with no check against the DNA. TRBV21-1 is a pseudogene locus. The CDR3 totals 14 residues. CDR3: CASRVRTVTFEAFF. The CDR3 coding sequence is TGTGCCAGCAGAGTTCGGACAGTAACCTTTGAAGCTTTCTTT.

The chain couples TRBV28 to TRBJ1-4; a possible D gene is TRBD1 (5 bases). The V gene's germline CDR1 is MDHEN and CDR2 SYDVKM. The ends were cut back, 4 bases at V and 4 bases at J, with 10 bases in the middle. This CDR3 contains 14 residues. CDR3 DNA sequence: TGTGCCAGCAGTTCCCAGGGATTTAATGAAAAACTGTTTTTT. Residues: CASSSQGFNEKLFF.

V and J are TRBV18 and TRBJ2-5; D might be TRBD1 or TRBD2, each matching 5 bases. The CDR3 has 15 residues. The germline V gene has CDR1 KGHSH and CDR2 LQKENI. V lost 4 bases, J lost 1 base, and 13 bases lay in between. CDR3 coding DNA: TGTGCCAGCTCACAGAGATCCGGGGCCCAAGAGACCCAGTACTTC. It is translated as CASSQRSGAQETQYF. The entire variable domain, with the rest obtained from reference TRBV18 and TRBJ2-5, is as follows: NAGVMQNPRHLVRRRGQEARLRCSPMKGHSHVYWYRQLPEEGLKFMVYLQKENIIDESGMPKERFSAEFPKEGPSILRIQQVVRGDSAAYFCASSQRSGAQETQYFGPGTRLLVL.

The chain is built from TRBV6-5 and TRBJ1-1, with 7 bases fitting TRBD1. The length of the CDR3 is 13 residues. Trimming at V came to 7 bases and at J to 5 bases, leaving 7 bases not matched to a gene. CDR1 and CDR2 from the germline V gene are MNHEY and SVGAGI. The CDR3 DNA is TGTGCCAGCAATAGACAGGGAGCGACTGAAGCTTTCTTT. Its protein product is CASNRQGATEAFF.

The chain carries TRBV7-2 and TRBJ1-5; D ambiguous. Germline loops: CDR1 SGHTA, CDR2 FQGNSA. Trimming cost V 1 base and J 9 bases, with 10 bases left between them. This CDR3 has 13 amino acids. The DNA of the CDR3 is TGTGCCAGCAGCTTAGACTTGGTTGGGCCCCAGCATTTT. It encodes CASSLDLVGPQHF.

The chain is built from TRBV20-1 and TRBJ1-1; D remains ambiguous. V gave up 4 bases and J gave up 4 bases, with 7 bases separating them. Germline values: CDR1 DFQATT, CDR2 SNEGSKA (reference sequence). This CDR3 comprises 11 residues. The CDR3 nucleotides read TGCAGTGCTATGTCGGCCACTGAAGCTTTCTTT. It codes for CSAMSATEAFF.

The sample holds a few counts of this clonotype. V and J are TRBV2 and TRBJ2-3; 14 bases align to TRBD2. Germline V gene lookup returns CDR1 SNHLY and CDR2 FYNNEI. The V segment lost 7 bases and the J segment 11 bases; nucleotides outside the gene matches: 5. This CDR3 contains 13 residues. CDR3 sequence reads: CASTGTSGGLQYF. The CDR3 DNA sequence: TGTGCCAGCACCGGGACTAGCGGGGGATTGCAGTATTTT.

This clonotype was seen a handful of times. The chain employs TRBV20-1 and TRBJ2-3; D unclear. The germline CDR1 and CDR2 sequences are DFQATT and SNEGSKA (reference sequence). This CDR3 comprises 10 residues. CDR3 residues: CSPFTDTQYF. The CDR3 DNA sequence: TGCAGCCCGTTTACAGATACGCAGTATTTT.

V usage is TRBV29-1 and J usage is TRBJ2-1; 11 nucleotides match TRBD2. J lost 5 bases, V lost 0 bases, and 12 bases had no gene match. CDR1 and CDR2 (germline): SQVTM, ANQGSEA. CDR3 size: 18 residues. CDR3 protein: CSVEDRGSGGAKDNEQFF. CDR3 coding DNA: TGCAGCGTTGAAGATCGAGGTAGCGGGGGGGCCAAGGACAATGAGCAGTTCTTC.

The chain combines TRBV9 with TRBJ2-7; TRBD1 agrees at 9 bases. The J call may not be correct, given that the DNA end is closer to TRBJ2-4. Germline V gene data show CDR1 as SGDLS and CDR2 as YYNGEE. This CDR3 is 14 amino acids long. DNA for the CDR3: TGTGCCAGCAGCGTAGGGGACAGGGTAACCATTCAGTACTTC. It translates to CASSVGDRVTIQYF.

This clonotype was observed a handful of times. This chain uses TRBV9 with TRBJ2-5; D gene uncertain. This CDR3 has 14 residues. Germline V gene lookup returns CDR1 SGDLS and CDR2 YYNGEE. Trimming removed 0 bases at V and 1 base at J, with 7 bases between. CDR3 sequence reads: CASSVDSIQETQYF. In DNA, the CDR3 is TGTGCCAGCAGCGTAGATAGCATCCAAGAGACCCAGTACTTC.

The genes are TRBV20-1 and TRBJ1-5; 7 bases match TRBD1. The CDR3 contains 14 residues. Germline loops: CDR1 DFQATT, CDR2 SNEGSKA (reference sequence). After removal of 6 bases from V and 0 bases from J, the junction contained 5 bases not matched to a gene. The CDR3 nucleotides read TGCAGTGCACCGGACAGGTCTAGCAATCAGCCCCAGCATTTT. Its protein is CSAPDRSSNQPQHF.

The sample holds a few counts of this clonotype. The CDR3 spells CASSLSTVNYDTDTQYF. Written as DNA, the CDR3 is TGCGCCAGCAGCCTGTCTACCGTAAACTACGACACAGATACGCAGTATTTT. The chain has TRBV4-3 and TRBJ2-3; D remains ambiguous. Deletions cut 4 bases from V and 2 bases from J, with 19 bases between. The CDR3 contains 17 residues. The germline V gene has CDR1 LGHNA and CDR2 YSLEER.

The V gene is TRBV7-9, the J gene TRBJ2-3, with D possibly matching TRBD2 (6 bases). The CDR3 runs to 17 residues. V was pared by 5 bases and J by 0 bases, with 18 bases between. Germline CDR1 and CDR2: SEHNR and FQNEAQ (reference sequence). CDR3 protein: CASSPYRETESTDTQYF. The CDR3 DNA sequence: TGTGCCAGCAGCCCCTACCGGGAGACAGAAAGCACAGATACGCAGTATTTT. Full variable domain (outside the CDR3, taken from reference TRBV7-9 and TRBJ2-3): DTGVSQNPRHKITKRGQNVTFRCDPISEHNRLYWYRQTLGQGPEFLTYFQNEAQLEKSRLLSDRFSAERPKGSFSTLEIQRTEQGDSAMYLCASSPYRETESTDTQYFGPGTRLTVL.

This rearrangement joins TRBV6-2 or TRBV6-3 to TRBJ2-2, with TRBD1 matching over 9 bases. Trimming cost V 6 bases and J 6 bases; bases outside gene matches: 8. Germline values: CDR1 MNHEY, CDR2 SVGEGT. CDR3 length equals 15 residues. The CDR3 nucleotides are TGTGCCAGCAGGCACAGGGGGCTTGACCCCGGGGAGCTGTTTTTT. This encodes CASRHRGLDPGELFF.

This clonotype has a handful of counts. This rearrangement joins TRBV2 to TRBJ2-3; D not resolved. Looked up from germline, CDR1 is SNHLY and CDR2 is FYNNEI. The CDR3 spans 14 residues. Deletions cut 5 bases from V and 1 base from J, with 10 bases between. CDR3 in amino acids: CASSIRTRTDTQYF. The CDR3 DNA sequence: TGTGCCAGCAGTATCCGAACCCGCACAGATACGCAGTATTTT.

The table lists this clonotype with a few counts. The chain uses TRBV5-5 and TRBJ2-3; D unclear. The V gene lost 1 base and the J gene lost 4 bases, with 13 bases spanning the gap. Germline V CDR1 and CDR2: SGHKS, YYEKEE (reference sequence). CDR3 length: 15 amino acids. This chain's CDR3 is CASSLRPEDADTQYF. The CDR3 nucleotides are TGTGCCAGCAGCTTGAGACCGGAAGATGCAGATACGCAGTATTTT.

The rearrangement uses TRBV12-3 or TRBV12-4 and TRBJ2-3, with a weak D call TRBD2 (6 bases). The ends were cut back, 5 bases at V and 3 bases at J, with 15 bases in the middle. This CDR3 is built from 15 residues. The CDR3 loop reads CASSPRLGGTDTQYF. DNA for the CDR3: TGTGCCAGCAGTCCGCGACTAGGAGGGACAGATACGCAGTATTTT.

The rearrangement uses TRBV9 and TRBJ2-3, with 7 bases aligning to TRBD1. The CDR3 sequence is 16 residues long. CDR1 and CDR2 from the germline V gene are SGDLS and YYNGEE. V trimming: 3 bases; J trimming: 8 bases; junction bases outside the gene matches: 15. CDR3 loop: CASSERQGSWVATQYF. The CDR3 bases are TGTGCCAGCAGCGAGCGACAGGGATCGTGGGTAGCTACGCAGTATTTT.

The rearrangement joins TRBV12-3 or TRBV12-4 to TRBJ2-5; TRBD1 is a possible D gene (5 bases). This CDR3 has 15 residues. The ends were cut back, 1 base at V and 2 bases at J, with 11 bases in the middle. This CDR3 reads CASSLGIREQETQYF. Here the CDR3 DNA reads TGTGCCAGCAGTTTAGGGATCAGGGAACAAGAGACCCAGTACTTC.